The rows below give T cell receptor beta chains drawn from one sample of a study of CD8+CD57+ T cells in acquired aplastic anemia. TCRdb fed the reads into MiXCR, producing one record per CDR3 protein. The data show 80,000 or so distinct CDR3 sequences, around 70% seen once. Sequenced material: sorted CD4+, CD8+, or CD8+CD57+ T cells (not recorded which) from PBMCs. The receptors were gathered from a human donor with aplastic anemia. Each CDR3 is given with its conserved first and last residue. A D gene is named only where the DNA matches it firmly. Clone size is stated in some rows and not others, as once, few, many or a class when expanded.

v_gene	j_gene	d_gene	abundance	CDR3aa	CDR3nt
TRBV7-9	TRBJ1-1	TRBD1	-	CASSVSTGFTEAFF	TGTGCCAGCAGCGTATCGACAGGGTTCACTGAAGCTTTCTTT
TRBV7-2	TRBJ1-1	TRBD1	-	CASSPTGTAEAFF	TGTGCCAGCAGCCCGACTGGGACAGCCGAAGCTTTCTTT
TRBV2	TRBJ1-6	TRBD1	few	CASSRQGVASPLHF	TGTGCCAGCAGCAGACAGGGTGTAGCTTCACCCCTCCACTTT
TRBV10-1	TRBJ2-3	-	-	CASSESADTQYF	TGCGCCAGCAGTGAGTCAGCAGATACGCAGTATTTT
TRBV5-1	TRBJ2-1	TRBD1	-	CASAGQGAGEQFF	TGCGCCAGCGCGGGACAGGGGGCGGGTGAGCAGTTCTTC
TRBV24-1	TRBJ2-1	-	-	CATSQGGGYNEQFF	TGTGCCACCAGCCAAGGAGGGGGTTACAATGAGCAGTTCTTC
TRBV7-8	TRBJ2-1	TRBD1	-	CASSLATGGSYNEQFF	TGTGCCAGCAGCTTAGCTACAGGGGGGTCCTACAATGAGCAGTTCTTC
TRBV20-1	TRBJ1-2	TRBD1	many	CSARLEGATFLYGYTF	TGCAGTGCTAGATTGGAGGGGGCGACCTTCCTTTATGGCTACACCTTC
TRBV29-1	TRBJ2-2	TRBD2	-	CSVEESRGRFTGELFF	TGCAGCGTTGAAGAGTCTCGCGGGAGGTTTACCGGGGAGCTGTTTTTT
TRBV12-3/TRBV12-4	TRBJ2-1	TRBD2	few	CASNSGGSYNEQFF	TGTGCCAGCAATAGCGGGGGCTCCTACAATGAGCAGTTCTTC
TRBV5-1	TRBJ1-6	-	once	CASSPLGYNSPLHF	TGCGCCAGCAGCCCGCTTGGCTATAATTCACCCCTCCACTTT
TRBV4-1	TRBJ2-7	-	-	CASSQELRTRGVVYF	TGCGCCAGCAGCCAAGAACTTCGGACGCGTGGTGTCGTTTACTTC
TRBV2	TRBJ2-7	-	-	CASSGWGVSSYEQYF	TGTGCCAGCAGTGGATGGGGGGTTAGCTCCTACGAGCAGTACTTC
TRBV7-8	TRBJ1-6	-	few	CASSLDNSPLHF	TGTGCCAGCAGCTTAGATAATTCACCCCTCCACTTT
TRBV19	TRBJ2-1	-	once	CASSKETYVFEQFF	TGTGCCAGTAGCAAAGAAACCTACGTTTTTGAGCAGTTCTTC
TRBV11-1	TRBJ2-2	TRBD1	-	CASSFSGGSGHGELFF	TGTGCCAGCAGCTTTTCAGGGGGATCGGGGCACGGGGAGCTGTTTTTT
TRBV9	TRBJ2-7	-	-	CASSEGGEQYF	TGTGCCAGCAGCGAGGGGGGAGAGCAGTACTTC
TRBV25-1	TRBJ1-6	TRBD1	-	CASSHRDSFYNSPLHF	TGTGCCAGCAGTCACCGGGACAGCTTTTATAATTCACCCCTCCACTTT
TRBV29-1	TRBJ2-1	TRBD1	-	CSVEGQGLNEQFF	TGCAGCGTTGAGGGACAGGGGCTCAATGAGCAGTTCTTC
TRBV20-1	TRBJ2-1	TRBD1	-	CSATHGTAYNEQFF	TGCAGTGCTACTCACGGGACAGCTTACAATGAGCAGTTCTTC
TRBV2	TRBJ2-7	-	-	CASSEGLLVYEQYF	TGTGCCAGCAGTGAAGGGCTGCTGGTCTACGAGCAGTACTTC
TRBV20-1	TRBJ2-7	-	-	CSARAGNYEQYF	TGCAGTGCTAGAGCTGGAAACTACGAGCAGTACTTC
TRBV20-1	TRBJ2-5	TRBD1	-	CSASLRTGGAETQYF	TGCAGTGCTAGTTTAAGGACAGGGGGCGCGGAGACCCAGTACTTC
TRBV11-1	TRBJ2-3	TRBD2	-	CASSLGLAGRTDTQYF	TGTGCCAGCAGCTTAGGACTAGCGGGGCGCACAGATACGCAGTATTTT
TRBV19	TRBJ2-3	-	-	CASSSRDGSTDTQYF	TGTGCCAGTAGTTCCCGGGACGGAAGCACGGATACGCAGTATTTT
TRBV29-1	TRBJ2-7	-	-	CSVRTSYEQYF	TGCAGCGTCAGGACTTCCTACGAGCAGTACTTC